This passage covers 18 T cell receptor beta chains from one sample sequenced in a study of CD8+ T cells in alopecia areata. cDNA serving as the sequencing template came from extracted, reverse transcribed RNA. The data were produced by immunoSEQ multiplex PCR, yet TCRdb's version contains in-frame clones alone and is incomplete. The table lists 130,000 or so clones, around 86% of them singletons, with less than 15% in the top ten. Treatment reported: oral pan-JAK inhibitor, 5-10 mg twice daily. The sample in question was CD8+ T cells sorted from blood, obtained at week 4, from a patient treated with tofacitinib. The source of these receptors is a human donor with alopecia areata.

CDR3 sequence reads: CASSPHRGPATNEKLFF. CDR3 nucleotide sequence: TGTGCCAGCAGCCCCCACAGGGGCCCCGCAACTAATGAAAAACTGTTTTTT. V usage is TRBV9 and J usage is TRBJ1-4; TRBD1 aligns across 7 bases. CDR1 and CDR2 (germline): SGDLS, YYNGEE. V was pared by 4 bases and J by 0 bases, with 9 bases of the junction left unmatched. The CDR3 is made up of 17 amino acids.

V and J are TRBV9 and TRBJ2-6, with TRBD1 identical over 9 bases. The CDR3 has 19 amino acids. Trimming took 3 bases from V and 0 from J; bases not matched to a gene: 10. The germline CDR1 and CDR2 sequences are SGDLS and YYNGEE. The CDR3 DNA follows: TGTGCCAGCAGCGGATTCCGGGACAGGGTTCCCTCTGGGGCCAACGTCCTGACTTTC. As protein: CASSGFRDRVPSGANVLTF.

The chain recombines TRBV29-1 with TRBJ2-1, with 10 bases lining up with TRBD1. V was clipped by 4 bases and J by 9 bases; unmatched bases: 9. The CDR3 totals 14 residues. Germline V CDR1 and CDR2: SQVTM, ANQGSEA. The CDR3 here is CSVVVGTGVGEQFF. In nucleotides, the CDR3 is TGCAGCGTTGTAGTAGGGACAGGGGTGGGTGAGCAGTTCTTC.

V is TRBV30 and J is TRBJ2-5, with D unclear. From germline, CDR1 is GTSNPN and CDR2 SVGIG (reference sequence). V dropped 4 bases and J dropped 7 bases, with 16 bases sitting between them. This CDR3 is 13 amino acids long. The CDR3 DNA is TGTGCCTGGATCCCTGTCTCTCATACGACCCAGTACTTC. It is translated as CAWIPVSHTTQYF.

The chain uses TRBV30 and TRBJ2-7; no reliable D call. Trimming cost V 0 bases and J 7 bases, with 7 bases left between them. Per the germline V gene, CDR1 is GTSNPN and CDR2 is SVGIG (reference sequence). CDR3 length: 11 residues. CDR3 region: CAWSVPQEQYF. The CDR3 nucleotides read TGTGCCTGGAGTGTTCCCCAGGAGCAGTACTTC.

With respect to this clone: Additional DNA sequences in this sample encode the identical CDR3. The rearrangement joins TRBV29-1 to TRBJ2-7, with D perhaps matching TRBD2 (5 bases). Germline values: CDR1 SQVTM, CDR2 ANQGSEA. V lost 0 bases to trimming and J lost 0 bases, with 9 bases between them. The CDR3 covers 14 residues. In DNA form, the CDR3 reads TGCAGCGTTGAAGATGAGGGCAGCTCCTACGAGCAGTACTTC. This gives the protein CSVEDEGSSYEQYF.

The genes are TRBV19 and TRBJ2-5; 10 positions agree with TRBD1. CDR1 and CDR2 from the germline V gene are LNHDA and SQIVND (reference sequence). Losses at the gene ends were 5 bases for V and 3 bases for J; bases not matched to a gene: 18. The CDR3 spans 19 residues. Here the CDR3 reads CASSSIRQGANWGEETQYF. The CDR3 DNA follows: TGTGCCAGTAGTTCCATTCGACAGGGGGCGAACTGGGGTGAAGAGACCCAGTACTTC.

This clone has only a few counts. V gene TRBV27 combines with J gene TRBJ2-7; D is unresolved. V lost 3 bases and J 0 bases, leaving 9 bases between the germline ends. CDR3 length: 14 residues. Germline V lookup: CDR1 MNHEY, CDR2 SMNVEV (reference sequence). The CDR3 DNA sequence: TGTGCCAGCAGTTTGTTTCTGAGCTCCTACGAGCAGTACTTC. This gives the protein CASSLFLSSYEQYF.

V is TRBV9 and J is TRBJ2-6; the D gene is possibly TRBD1 (5 bases). Germline V gene data show CDR1 as SGDLS and CDR2 as YYNGEE. This CDR3 is built from 18 residues. Trimming left V 0 bases short and J 0 bases short, with 13 bases between. CDR3 nucleotide sequence: TGTGCCAGCAGCGTAGACGTCAGGGTGAGCTCTGGGGCCAACGTCCTGACTTTC. Its protein is CASSVDVRVSSGANVLTF. The full variable domain, its missing parts supplied by reference TRBV9 and TRBJ2-6, is DSGVTQTPKHLITATGQRVTLRCSPRSGDLSVYWYQQSLDQGLQFLIQYYNGEERAKGNILERFSAQQFPDLHSELNLSSLELGDSALYFCASSVDVRVSSGANVLTFGAGSRLTVL.

The chain joins TRBV4-1 to TRBJ1-1; no firm D call. The CDR3 has 13 amino acids. The V end lost 3 bases, the J end lost 10 bases, and 15 bases lay between the germline ends. The V gene's germline CDR1 is MGHRA and CDR2 YSYEKL. The chain's CDR3 is CASSQGSVVGAFF. Here the CDR3 DNA reads TGCGCCAGCAGCCAGGGGAGCGTGGTTGGAGCTTTCTTT.

This clone appeared a few times. The CDR3 DNA reads TGCAGCGCCTCCGGGACTAGCGGGCCCACAGATACGCAGTATTTT. It specifies CSASGTSGPTDTQYF. This sequence joins TRBV29-1 and TRBJ2-3, with 12 bases that match TRBD2. Germline CDR1 is SQVTM and CDR2 is ANQGSEA. Trimming took 7 bases from V and 2 from J; bases not matched to a gene: 7. CDR3 length equals 15 residues.

J is TRBJ2-2 and V is TRBV9; D not resolved. Deletions cut 4 bases from V and 5 bases from J, with 18 bases between. The CDR3 has 16 residues. CDR1 is SGDLS and CDR2 is YYNGEE in the germline V gene. DNA of the CDR3: TGTGCCAGCAGCCCCTCCCCCAATAGTGGGACCGGGGAGCTGTTTTTT. It codes for CASSPSPNSGTGELFF. The whole variable domain, filled in from reference TRBV9 and TRBJ2-2, reads DSGVTQTPKHLITATGQRVTLRCSPRSGDLSVYWYQQSLDQGLQFLIQYYNGEERAKGNILERFSAQQFPDLHSELNLSSLELGDSALYFCASSPSPNSGTGELFFGEGSRLTVL.

CDR3 residues: CAWNSGDTDTQYF. In DNA, the CDR3 is TGTGCCTGGAATAGCGGGGACACAGATACGCAGTATTTT. V gene TRBV30 combines with J gene TRBJ2-3; TRBD2 matches at 8 bases. The CDR3 loop spans 13 amino acids. V lost 4 bases, J lost 2 bases, and 2 bases stayed unmatched. Germline loops: CDR1 GTSNPN, CDR2 SVGIG (reference sequence). Full variable domain (missing parts from reference TRBV30 and TRBJ2-3): SQTIHQWPATLVQPVGSPLSLECTVEGTSNPNLYWYRQAAGRGLQLLFYSVGIGQISSEVPQNLSASRPQDRQFILSSKKLLLSDSGFYLCAWNSGDTDTQYFGPGTRLTVL.

The V gene is TRBV29-1, the J gene TRBJ1-2, with D uncertain. The CDR3 is made up of 12 amino acids. Deletions cut 3 bases from V and 4 bases from J, with 9 bases between. Germline V gene lookup returns CDR1 SQVTM and CDR2 ANQGSEA. The CDR3 protein is CSVEMGSYGYTF. The DNA of the CDR3 is TGCAGCGTTGAGATGGGGAGCTATGGCTACACCTTC. Using reference TRBV29-1 and TRBJ1-2 for the parts outside the CDR3, the full variable domain is SAVISQKPSRDICQRGTSLTIQCQVDSQVTMMFWYRQQPGQSLTLIATANQGSEATYESGFVIDKFPISRPNLTFSTLTVSNMSPEDSSIYLCSVEMGSYGYTFGSGTRLTVV.

The chain joins TRBV27 to TRBJ1-4, with TRBD1 matching over 7 bases. Germline CDR1 reads MNHEY; CDR2 reads SMNVEV (reference sequence). The CDR3 extends over 13 amino acids. J gave up 9 bases and V 6 bases, and 7 bases lay outside the gene matches. CDR3 DNA: TGTGCCAGCAGCGTCCCGGGACAGAAAAAACTGTTTTTT. Residues: CASSVPGQKKLFF. Based on the CDR3 plus reference TRBV27 and TRBJ1-4, the full variable domain is EAQVTQNPRYLITVTGKKLTVTCSQNMNHEYMSWYRQDPGLGLRQIYYSMNVEVTDKGDVPEGYKVSRKEKRNFPLILESPSPNQTSLYFCASSVPGQKKLFFGSGTQLSVL.

The chain carries TRBV5-1 and TRBJ2-3; no clear D. This CDR3 contains 15 residues. The V end lost 6 bases, the J end lost 0 bases, and 14 bases lay between the germline ends. Per germline, CDR1 SGHRS and CDR2 YFSETQ. The CDR3 here is CASTYGSSSTDTQYF. In DNA, the CDR3 is TGCGCCAGCACTTACGGATCTTCTAGCACAGATACGCAGTATTTT.

The chain links TRBV7-9 to TRBJ1-5, with D possibly being TRBD1 (5 bases). V lost 1 base, J lost 8 bases, and 6 bases lay in between. The CDR3 covers 12 residues. Germline V lookup: CDR1 SEHNR, CDR2 FQNEAQ (reference sequence). The CDR3 DNA follows: TGTGCCAGCAGCTTAGGGGGGGAGCCCCAGCATTTT. Its translation: CASSLGGEPQHF.

The chain uses TRBV7-9 and TRBJ2-7; possible D gene TRBD2, 5 bases. The germline V gene has CDR1 SEHNR and CDR2 FQNEAQ (reference sequence). V shed 4 bases and J shed 4 bases, with 11 bases lying between them. The CDR3 sequence is 13 residues long. Here the CDR3 DNA reads TGTGCCAGCAGCTCAGCGGTATTATACGAGCAGTACTTC. Its translation: CASSSAVLYEQYF.